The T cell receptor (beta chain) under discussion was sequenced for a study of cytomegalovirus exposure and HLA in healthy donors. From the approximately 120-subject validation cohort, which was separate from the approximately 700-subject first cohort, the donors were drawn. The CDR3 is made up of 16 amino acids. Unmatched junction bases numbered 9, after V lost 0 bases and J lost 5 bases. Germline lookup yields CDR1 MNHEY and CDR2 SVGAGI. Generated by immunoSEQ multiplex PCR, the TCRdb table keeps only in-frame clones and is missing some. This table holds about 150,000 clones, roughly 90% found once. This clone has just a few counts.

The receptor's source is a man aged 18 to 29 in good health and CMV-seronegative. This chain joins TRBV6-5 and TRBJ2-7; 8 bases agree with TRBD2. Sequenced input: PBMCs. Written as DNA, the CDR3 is TGTGCCAGCAGTTACTCGTCGAGCGGGGGAACCCACGAGCAGTACTTC. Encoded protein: CASSYSSSGGTHEQYF.